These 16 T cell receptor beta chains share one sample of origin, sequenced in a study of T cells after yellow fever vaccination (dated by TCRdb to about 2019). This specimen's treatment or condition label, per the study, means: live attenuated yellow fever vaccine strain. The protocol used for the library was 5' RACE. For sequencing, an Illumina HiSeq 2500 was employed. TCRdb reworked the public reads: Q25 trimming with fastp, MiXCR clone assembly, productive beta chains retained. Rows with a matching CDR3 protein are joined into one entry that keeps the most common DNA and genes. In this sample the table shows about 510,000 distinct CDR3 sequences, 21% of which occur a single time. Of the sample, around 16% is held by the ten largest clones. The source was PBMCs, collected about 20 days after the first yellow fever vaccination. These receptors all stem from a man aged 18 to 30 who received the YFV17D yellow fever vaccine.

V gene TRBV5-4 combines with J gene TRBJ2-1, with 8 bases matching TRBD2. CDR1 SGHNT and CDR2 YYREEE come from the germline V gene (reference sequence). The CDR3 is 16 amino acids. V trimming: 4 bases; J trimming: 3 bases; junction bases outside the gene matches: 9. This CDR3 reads CASSAASGGVYNEQFF. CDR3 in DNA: TGTGCCAGCAGCGCTGCCAGCGGGGGAGTCTACAATGAGCAGTTCTTC.

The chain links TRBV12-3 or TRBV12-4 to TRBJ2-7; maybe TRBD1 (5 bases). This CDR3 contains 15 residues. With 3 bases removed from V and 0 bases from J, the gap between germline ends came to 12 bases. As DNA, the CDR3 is TGTGCCAGCAGTTTCAGCAGGACAAGCTCCTACGAGCAGTACTTC. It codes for CASSFSRTSSYEQYF.

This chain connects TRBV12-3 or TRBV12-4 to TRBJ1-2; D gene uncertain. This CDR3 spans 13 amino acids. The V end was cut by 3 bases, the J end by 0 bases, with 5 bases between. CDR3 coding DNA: TGTGCCAGCAGTTTGTTAACTAACTATGGCTACACCTTC. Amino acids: CASSLLTNYGYTF.

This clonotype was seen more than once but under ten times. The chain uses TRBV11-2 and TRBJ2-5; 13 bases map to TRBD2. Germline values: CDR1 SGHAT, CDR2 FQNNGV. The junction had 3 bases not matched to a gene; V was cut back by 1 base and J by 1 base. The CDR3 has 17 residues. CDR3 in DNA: TGTGCCAGCAGCTTAGGGACTAGCGGGGGAGCCCAAGAGACCCAGTACTTC. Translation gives CASSLGTSGGAQETQYF.

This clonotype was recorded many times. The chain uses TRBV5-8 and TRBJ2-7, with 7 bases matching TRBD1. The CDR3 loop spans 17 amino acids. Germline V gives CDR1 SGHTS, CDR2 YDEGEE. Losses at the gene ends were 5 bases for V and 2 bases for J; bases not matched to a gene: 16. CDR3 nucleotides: TGTGCCAGCAGGCAGGGGGACCTAAATCGTTTAGCCTACGAGCAGTACTTC. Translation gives CASRQGDLNRLAYEQYF.

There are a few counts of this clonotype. The CDR3 nucleotides read TGCGCCAGCAGCGCGGGGGGCAGCGAGACCCAGTACTTC. It encodes CASSAGGSETQYF. The chain recombines TRBV5-1 with TRBJ2-5; 8 positions match TRBD2. Germline lookup yields CDR1 SGHRS and CDR2 YFSETQ. V was clipped by 4 bases and J by 5 bases; unmatched bases: 4. CDR3 length: 13 amino acids.

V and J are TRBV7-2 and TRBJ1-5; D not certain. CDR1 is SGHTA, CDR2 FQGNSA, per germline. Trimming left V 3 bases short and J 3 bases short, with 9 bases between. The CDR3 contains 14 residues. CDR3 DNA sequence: TGTGCCAGCAGCTTCACGGAGTACAATCAGCCCCAGCATTTT. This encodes CASSFTEYNQPQHF.

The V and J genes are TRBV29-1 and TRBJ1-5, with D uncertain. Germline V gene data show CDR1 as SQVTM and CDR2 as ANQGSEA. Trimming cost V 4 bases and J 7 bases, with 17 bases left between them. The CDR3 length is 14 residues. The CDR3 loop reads CSVVGGEGGQPQHF. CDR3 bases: TGCAGCGTTGTTGGAGGTGAGGGCGGGCAGCCCCAGCATTTT. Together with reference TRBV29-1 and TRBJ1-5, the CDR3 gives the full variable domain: SAVISQKPSRDICQRGTSLTIQCQVDSQVTMMFWYRQQPGQSLTLIATANQGSEATYESGFVIDKFPISRPNLTFSTLTVSNMSPEDSSIYLCSVVGGEGGQPQHFGDGTRLSIL.

As DNA, the CDR3 is TGTGCTATCGGAGGGAACTATGGCTACACCTTC. This sequence encodes CAIGGNYGYTF. V and J are TRBV6-6 and TRBJ1-2; no firm D call. This CDR3 region has 11 residues. Germline CDR1 and CDR2: MNHNY and SVGAGI (reference sequence).

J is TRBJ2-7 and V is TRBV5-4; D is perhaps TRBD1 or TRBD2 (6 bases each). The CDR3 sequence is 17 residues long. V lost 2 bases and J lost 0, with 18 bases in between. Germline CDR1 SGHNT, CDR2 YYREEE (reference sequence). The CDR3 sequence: CASSLPTSGGPSYEQYF. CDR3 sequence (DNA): TGTGCCAGCAGCTTACCGACTAGTGGGGGGCCCTCCTACGAGCAGTACTTC.

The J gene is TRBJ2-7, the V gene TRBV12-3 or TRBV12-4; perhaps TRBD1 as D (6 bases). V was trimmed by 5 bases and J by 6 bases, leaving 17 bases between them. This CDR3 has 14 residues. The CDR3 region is CASSTDSPDREQYF. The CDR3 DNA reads TGTGCCAGCAGTACGGACAGCCCAGACCGCGAGCAGTACTTC.

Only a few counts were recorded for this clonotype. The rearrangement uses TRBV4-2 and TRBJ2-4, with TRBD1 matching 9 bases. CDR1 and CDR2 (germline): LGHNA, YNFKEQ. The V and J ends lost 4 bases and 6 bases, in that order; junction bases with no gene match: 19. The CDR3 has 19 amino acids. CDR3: CASSRQLVAGTGSSNIQYF. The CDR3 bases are TGTGCCAGCAGCCGCCAACTTGTTGCCGGGACAGGGAGTTCAAACATTCAGTACTTC.

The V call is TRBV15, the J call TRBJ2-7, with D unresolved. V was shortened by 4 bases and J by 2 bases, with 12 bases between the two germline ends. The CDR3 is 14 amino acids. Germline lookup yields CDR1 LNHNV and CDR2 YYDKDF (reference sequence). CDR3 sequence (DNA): TGTGCCACCAGCACCAACGCCGAGCCCTACGAGCAGTACTTC. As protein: CATSTNAEPYEQYF.

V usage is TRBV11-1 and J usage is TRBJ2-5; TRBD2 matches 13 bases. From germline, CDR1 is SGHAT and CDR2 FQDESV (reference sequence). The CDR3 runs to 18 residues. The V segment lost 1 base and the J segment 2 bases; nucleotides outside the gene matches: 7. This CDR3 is CASSLGGLAGADQETQYF. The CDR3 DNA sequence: TGTGCCAGCAGCTTAGGAGGACTAGCGGGGGCTGATCAAGAGACCCAGTACTTC.

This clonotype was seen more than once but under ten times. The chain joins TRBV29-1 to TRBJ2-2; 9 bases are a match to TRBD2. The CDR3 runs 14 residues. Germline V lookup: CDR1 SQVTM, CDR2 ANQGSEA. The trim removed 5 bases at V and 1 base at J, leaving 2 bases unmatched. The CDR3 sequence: CSVQLAGNTGELFF. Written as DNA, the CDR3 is TGCAGCGTTCAACTAGCGGGGAACACCGGGGAGCTGTTTTTT.

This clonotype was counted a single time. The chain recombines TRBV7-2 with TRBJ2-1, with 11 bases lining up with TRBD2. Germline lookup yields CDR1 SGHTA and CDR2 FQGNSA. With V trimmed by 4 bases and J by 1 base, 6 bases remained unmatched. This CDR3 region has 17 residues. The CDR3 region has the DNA TGTGCCAGCAGCTACCTAGCGGGGGGTAGGTCCTACAATGAGCAGTTCTTC. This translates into CASSYLAGGRSYNEQFF. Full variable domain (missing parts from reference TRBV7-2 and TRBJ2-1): GAGVSQSPSNKVTEKGKDVELRCDPISGHTALYWYRQSLGQGLEFLIYFQGNSAPDKSGLPSDRFSAERTGGSVSTLTIQRTQQEDSAVYLCASSYLAGGRSYNEQFFGPGTRLTVL.